The source of this T cell receptor beta chain is a study of OX40 agonist ivuxolimab in advanced cancers. The assay was immunoSEQ multiplex PCR, and TCRdb's table has in-frame clones only and misses some. The profile shows 100,000 to 150,000 clones, around 90% of them singletons. The V and J ends lost 1 base and 7 bases respectively, with 7 bases between them. CDR3 length: 12 residues. Germline CDR1 is SGHAT and CDR2 is FQNNGV. The rearrangement joins TRBV11-2 to TRBJ1-2; a possible D gene is TRBD1 (5 bases). Source: CD4+ or CD8+ T cells sorted from blood, taken in a trial of the OX40 agonist ivuxolimab. The clonotype originates from an adult with an advanced solid tumor such as melanoma, head and neck, liver or kidney cancer. The CDR3 nucleotides read TGTGCCAGCAGCTTAGCCAGGGCTGGCTACACCTTC. Translation: CASSLARAGYTF. Based on the CDR3 plus reference TRBV11-2 and TRBJ1-2, the full variable domain is EAGVAQSPRYKIIEKRQSVAFWCNPISGHATLYWYQQILGQGPKLLIQFQNNGVVDDSQLPKDRFSAERLKGVDSTLKIQPAKLEDSAVYLCASSLARAGYTFGSGTRLTVV.